The text below deals with one TCR beta chain. Its specificity is not known. The data were taken from a study of pediatric ulcerative colitis. V dropped 3 bases and J dropped 2 bases, with 9 bases sitting between them. The CDR3 has 14 residues. Germline CDR1 and CDR2: SGHRS and YFSETQ. Data came from immunoSEQ multiplex PCR; TCRdb stores just in-frame clones and leaves some out. Of 55,000 to 75,000 clones in the sample, approximately 87% were seen once. The study's findings and limits: No controls had the two rectal clonotypes shared by ulcerative colitis patients.

The V gene is TRBV5-1, the J gene TRBJ2-1, with a possible D match to TRBD2 (6 bases). The sequencing sample was made of blood. The receptor comes from a boy between 10 and 17 years old with severe ulcerative colitis. The CDR3 reads CASSSGDPYNEQFF. The CDR3 nucleotides are TGCGCCAGCAGCTCGGGGGATCCCTACAATGAGCAGTTCTTC. Drawing the rest from reference TRBV5-1 and TRBJ2-1, the complete variable domain is KAGVTQTPRYLIKTRGQQVTLSCSPISGHRSVSWYQQTPGQGLQFLFEYFSETQRNKGNFPGRFSGRQFSNSRSEMNVSTLELGDSALYLCASSSGDPYNEQFFGPGTRLTVL.